The TCR beta chain described here comes from a study of sequential checkpoint blockade in melanoma (dated by TCRdb to 2018 to 2020). Describing the broader study: In a 1:1 randomization, patients received either first-line nivolumab then ipilimumab (arm A) or ipilimumab then nivolumab (arm B). Maintenance nivolumab came after both trial sequences.

Reading from cysteine to phenylalanine, the CDR3 counts 15 amino acids. The read is trimmed to its CDR3 DNA, 45 bases read in frame from base 1. From a lookup of the germline V gene, CDR1 and CDR2 are SGHTS and YDEGEE. Trimming removed 4 bases from V and 4 bases from J; the gene matches leave 10 bases unexplained. The immunoSEQ Assay was used to immunosequence TCRbeta CDR3 regions from genomic DNA. Genomic DNA was amplified by bias-controlled multiplex PCR before high-throughput sequencing. In the original analysis: To quantify the absolute abundance of each unique TCRbeta CDR3 region, the sequences were collapsed and filtered. Clonality was defined as 1 minus Pielou's evenness and was calculated using productive rearrangements only. A previously published method was used to identify clones with significantly greater frequencies in on-treatment samples than in baseline samples. Drawn from immuneACCESS, this table holds only the in-frame rearrangements with V and J called that TCRdb kept. Clones are partly lost; checked studies trace under half to an unresolved V gene and leave the rest unexplained. For V, J and clone size, that table is used; D and trimming come from the DNA. In all, the sample holds under 40,000 clones, and 88% of those were seen once. The top ten hold around an eighth of the sample.

The treatment or condition label here, explained by the study, means: randomized to nivolumab then ipilimumab (arm A) or the reverse (arm B). Prior DNA-damaging chemotherapy had not been received by any trial patient. Thawed PBMCs were sorted on a FACS Aria II flow cytometer to isolate live CD3+CD8+ cells negative for CD19 and CD56. Samples came from patients with melanoma in CheckMate 064, a randomized, open-label phase II trial of sequential checkpoint blockade. Peripheral blood mononuclear cells were collected by leukapheresis, purified using Ficoll-Paque, and frozen in human serum containing roughly 10% DMSO. Immediately after sorting, the purity of the sorted blood CD3+CD8+ cells was confirmed to be >98%, and DNA was then extracted. In the case of this clone: Its antigen has not been determined. No per-base quality is available; no much larger clone lies one base away.

What the study reported, not specific to this receptor: Validation of the response-prediction model combining TCR metrics and mutation burden is needed in larger, independent patient cohorts.

The sample here was CD8+ T cells sorted from blood (inferred from file names), taken from a patient given nivolumab and ipilimumab in sequence. The receptor's source is a human donor with melanoma. The rearranged chain carries TRBV5-8 and TRBJ1-2; TRBD1 aligns with 7 central bases. CDR3 reads: CASSLGTVPIYGYTF. The sequence in DNA is TGTGCCAGCAGCCTCGGGACAGTCCCTATCTATGGCTACACCTTC.